The next 17 T cell receptor beta chains were all read from a single sample in a study of cytomegalovirus exposure and HLA in healthy donors (dated by TCRdb to 2015 to 2018). Libraries were made using the immunoSEQ multiplex PCR assay. The multiplex PCR relied on a mix of 60 forward primers for TCR Vbeta segments and 13 reverse primers for TCR Jbeta segments. Imported from immuneACCESS, the table was reduced by TCRdb to in-frame sequences with V and J called. These copies leave out some clones; in studies compared against another copy, an unresolved V gene accounts for under half, and the cause of the remainder is not known. This sample lists some 65,000 clones; around 68% were detected once. About 10% of the sample is taken by the ten largest. The sample consisted of PBMCs. The source is a woman between 25 and 40 years old in good health and CMV-seronegative.

J is TRBJ1-4 and V is TRBV4-1; D gene uncertain. Germline V gene data show CDR1 as MGHRA and CDR2 as YSYEKL. The CDR3 is 15 residues long. The V gene lost 1 base and the J gene lost 6 bases, with 12 bases spanning the gap. This CDR3 is CASSQGGGIYEKLFF. The CDR3 DNA follows: TGCGCCAGCAGCCAAGGTGGAGGGATTTATGAAAAACTGTTTTTT.

The chain is built from TRBV7-2 and TRBJ2-7, with TRBD2 matching over 9 bases. The V gene's germline CDR1 is SGHTA and CDR2 FQGNSA. The CDR3 spans 15 residues. The trim removed 4 bases at V and 2 bases at J, leaving 6 bases unmatched. CDR3 in amino acids: CASSSSGGFTYEQYF. In DNA, the CDR3 is TGTGCCAGCAGCTCCAGCGGGGGGTTTACCTACGAGCAGTACTTC.

The genes are TRBV5-1 and TRBJ1-5; possibly TRBD1 for D (5 bases). The germline V gene has CDR1 SGHRS and CDR2 YFSETQ. The length of the CDR3 is 15 residues. V was clipped by 1 base and J by 2 bases, with 10 bases between them. In nucleotides, the CDR3 is TGCGCCAGCAGCTTGACGGGGGGTCGCAATCAGCCCCAGCATTTT. The encoded protein is CASSLTGGRNQPQHF.

The chain links TRBV7-9 to TRBJ2-7; 8 nucleotides match TRBD1. CDR3 length equals 14 residues. Germline values: CDR1 SEHNR, CDR2 FQNEAQ (reference sequence). V shed 3 bases and J 4 bases; nucleotides not matched to a gene: 5. DNA for the CDR3: TGTGCCAGCAGCTTCGCTCGACAGGGGTACGAGCAGTACTTC. It yields the protein CASSFARQGYEQYF.

The V call is TRBV6-5, the J call TRBJ2-3, with TRBD1 as a possible D gene (5 bases). This CDR3 is 14 amino acids long. V was pared by 2 bases and J by 3 bases, with 9 bases between. The germline V gene has CDR1 MNHEY and CDR2 SVGAGI. CDR3 nucleotide sequence: TGTGCCAGCAGTTACCGGCAGGGAACAGATACGCAGTATTTT. It yields the protein CASSYRQGTDTQYF.

The J gene is TRBJ2-1, the V gene TRBV5-1; tentative D call: TRBD1 (7 bases). The V gene lost 4 bases and the J gene lost 6 bases, with 23 bases spanning the gap. The V gene's germline CDR1 is SGHRS and CDR2 YFSETQ. The CDR3 spans 17 residues. Here the CDR3 DNA reads TGCGCCAGCAGCCCCCCGGGGGCAGGGGGTATAAGCAATGAGCAGTTCTTC. Translated: CASSPPGAGGISNEQFF.

The chain links TRBV28 to TRBJ2-3; 7 bases match TRBD1. This CDR3 spans 14 amino acids. The germline V gene has CDR1 MDHEN and CDR2 SYDVKM. V trimming: 7 bases; J trimming: 0 bases; junction bases outside the gene matches: 4. The CDR3 DNA is TGTGCCAGCACCTCGACAGGGAGCACAGATACGCAGTATTTT. Encoded protein: CASTSTGSTDTQYF. The whole variable domain, remainder taken from reference TRBV28 and TRBJ2-3, is DVKVTQSSRYLVKRTGEKVFLECVQDMDHENMFWYRQDPGLGLRLIYFSYDVKMKEKGDIPEGYSVSREKKERFSLILESASTNQTSMYLCASTSTGSTDTQYFGPGTRLTVL.

The chain carries TRBV5-1 and TRBJ1-1; D is unresolved. Between the trimmed V and J ends, which lost 0 bases and 7 bases, there was a span of 7 bases. Germline CDR1 reads SGHRS; CDR2 reads YFSETQ. The length of the CDR3 is 12 residues. The CDR3 bases are TGCGCCAGCAGCTTGGACAGCCTTGAAGCTTTCTTT. The encoded protein is CASSLDSLEAFF.

In its sample, this clone was seen a few times. The chain is built from TRBV28 and TRBJ1-1, with D possibly TRBD1 on 6 matching bases. This CDR3 region has 13 residues. Per the germline V gene, CDR1 is MDHEN and CDR2 is SYDVKM. The germline V and J ends were trimmed by 1 base and 11 bases, with 14 bases remaining between them. The CDR3 coding sequence is TGTGCCAGCAGTTTATCTGGGGGCGAGGGGGCTTTCTTT. Its protein product is CASSLSGGEGAFF.

This clone occurred a few times. This chain connects TRBV4-3 to TRBJ2-1; 7 bases match TRBD2. This CDR3 spans 14 amino acids. V lost 0 bases to trimming and J lost 9 bases; unmatched junction nucleotides: 5. Germline CDR1 LGHNA, CDR2 YSLEER. This CDR3 reads CASSQEERGSEQFF. DNA of the CDR3: TGCGCCAGCAGCCAAGAAGAGCGGGGTAGTGAGCAGTTCTTC.

The CDR3 loop reads CASTQGSYEQYF. The CDR3 DNA reads as TGTGCCAGTACGCAGGGATCCTACGAGCAGTACTTC. The chain recombines TRBV6-1 with TRBJ2-7; weak D call: TRBD1 (5 bases). The CDR3 is 12 residues long. From germline, CDR1 is MNHNS and CDR2 SASEGT. Trimming left V 9 bases short and J 1 base short, with 10 bases between.

This chain connects TRBV4-3 to TRBJ2-1, with 10 positions matching TRBD1. The CDR3 contains 16 residues. Germline V gives CDR1 LGHNA, CDR2 YSLEER. V trimming: 1 base; J trimming: 2 bases; junction bases outside the gene matches: 2. CDR3 amino acids: CASSQVDRGPYNEQFF. The CDR3 DNA reads TGCGCCAGCAGCCAAGTCGACAGGGGGCCCTACAATGAGCAGTTCTTC.

The chain has TRBV5-1 and TRBJ1-3; 7 bases line up with TRBD1. Germline CDR1 SGHRS, CDR2 YFSETQ. Trimming at V came to 2 bases and at J to 1 base, leaving 3 bases not matched to a gene. This CDR3 region has 15 residues. Written as DNA, the CDR3 is TGCGCCAGCAGCTTAACAGGGGTATCTGGAAACACCATATATTTT. Protein product: CASSLTGVSGNTIYF.

This sequence joins TRBV27 and TRBJ1-1; tentative D call: TRBD1 (6 bases). This CDR3 has 19 residues. V was trimmed by 2 bases and J by 4 bases, leaving 26 bases between them. The V gene's germline CDR1 is MNHEY and CDR2 SMNVEV (reference sequence). The CDR3 DNA reads as TGTGCCAGCAGTTTAAATTACAACTTAAGGGCAGGGGTGGGCACTGAAGCTTTCTTT. Its translation is CASSLNYNLRAGVGTEAFF.

This clone has only one observation. The rearrangement uses TRBV5-1 and TRBJ1-6, with 8 bases aligning to TRBD1. CDR3 size: 15 residues. The germline gives CDR1 SGHRS, CDR2 YFSETQ. The junction had 7 bases not matched to a gene; V was cut back by 4 bases and J by 7 bases. CDR3 DNA: TGCGCCAGCAGCGAGTTGGACAGGGTCAATTCACCCCTCCACTTT. Residues: CASSELDRVNSPLHF.

The chain links TRBV15 to TRBJ2-2; perhaps TRBD2 as D (6 bases). CDR3 length: 13 amino acids. V was pared by 7 bases and J by 5 bases, with 11 bases between. CDR1 and CDR2 (germline): LNHNV, YYDKDF (reference sequence). The CDR3 sequence: CATTMRGTGELFF. The CDR3 coding sequence is TGTGCCACCACCATGCGGGGTACCGGGGAGCTGTTTTTT.

This chain joins TRBV7-3 and TRBJ2-2, with a weak D call TRBD2 (6 bases). Germline V lookup: CDR1 SGHTA, CDR2 FQGTGA. The length of the CDR3 is 14 residues. V lost 5 bases, J lost 5 bases, and 12 bases lay in between. The CDR3, as DNA: TGTGCCAGCAGCGTAAGGAGGGGAACCGGGGAGCTGTTTTTT. Translating gives CASSVRRGTGELFF.